This is a list of T cell receptor beta chains from one sample in a study of T-cell memory formation after mild COVID-19. TCRdb processed the 5' RACE reads anew with MiXCR; each CDR3 protein has one entry. The sample carries 250,000 to 300,000 distinct CDR3 sequences, approximately 15% recorded once. Sequenced: PBMCs or a T cell subset sorted from them (not recorded which). The receptors here all came from a man aged 18 to 30 who had mild COVID-19 (a few samples of this study predate the infection). Cell type and time point are not known. CDR3s include the opening cysteine and the closing phenylalanine or tryptophan. The order of the fields is D gene, clone size, J gene, V gene, CDR3 DNA, CDR3 protein. The D gene is left open where the match is weak. A clone size is listed for some rows: how often the clone was seen (once, few, many), or a class if it is expanded.

>TRBD1|few|TRBJ1-4|TRBV4-1
TGCGCCAGCAGCCCCGGGACAGGGGCCCTTACTAATGAAAAACTGTTTTTT
CASSPGTGALTNEKLFF
>TRBD2|NA|TRBJ2-1|TRBV12-3/TRBV12-4
TGTGCCAGCAGTTTATCTAGCGGGGTCTACAATGAGCAGTTCTTC
CASSLSSGVYNEQFF
>NA|few|TRBJ2-2|TRBV7-3
TGTGCCAGCAGCGTCATAGGAGGGGGGAACACCGGGGAGCTGTTTTTT
CASSVIGGGNTGELFF
>NA|few|TRBJ2-5|TRBV5-4
TGTGCCAGCAGCCCGGAGTACGAAGAGACCCAGTACTTC
CASSPEYEETQYF
>TRBD1|few|TRBJ1-2|TRBV3-1
TGTGCCAGCAGCCCCTGGACAGGGGGCGCCAACTATGGCTACACCTTC
CASSPWTGGANYGYTF
>NA|many|TRBJ2-5|TRBV7-9
TGTGCCAGCAGCCGAAGGGCGGTTCGGGGAGAGACCCAGTACTTC
CASSRRAVRGETQYF
>TRBD1|few|TRBJ1-2|TRBV6-5
TGTGCCAGCAGTTACTCGATATCCCCAGGGGGCGGCTACACCTTC
CASSYSISPGGGYTF
>NA|NA|TRBJ2-1|TRBV5-1
TGCGCCAGCACCACTAATCCAACTAGGGCCTACAATGAGCAGTTCTTC
CASTTNPTRAYNEQFF
>TRBD2|NA|TRBJ2-2|TRBV5-6
TGTGCCAGCAGCTTGGCCGGACTAGCGGGGGGACACACCGGGGAGCTGTTTTTT
CASSLAGLAGGHTGELFF
>NA|NA|TRBJ2-2|TRBV24-1
TGTGCCACCAGTGATTTGCAAATGCGGCACACCGGGGAGCTGTTTTTT
CATSDLQMRHTGELFF
>NA|NA|TRBJ1-5|TRBV6-7
TGTGCCAGCAGTTGTCGCGGACATCAGCCCCAGCATTTT
CASSCRGHQPQHF
>NA|NA|TRBJ2-4|TRBV20-1
TGCAGTGCTAGACCCCTAAACATTCAGTACTTC
CSARPLNIQYF
>TRBD2|many|TRBJ2-1|TRBV5-1
TGCGCCAGCAGTCCGGGGGGGCCGGTCACCTACAATGAGCAGTTCTTC
CASSPGGPVTYNEQFF
>NA|few|TRBJ1-2|TRBV6-2/TRBV6-3
TGTGCCAGCATCCACCGCCCAGTCCCTGGTGGCTACACCTTC
CASIHRPVPGGYTF
>NA|few|TRBJ1-1|TRBV12-3/TRBV12-4
TGTGCCAGCAGAGACGCAGGTGGGGCTCGTGAAGCTTTCTTT
CASRDAGGAREAFF
>NA|few|TRBJ1-1|TRBV6-2/TRBV6-3
TGTGCCAGCACCCCCATGCTGGGGAGGAACACTGAAGCTTTCTTT
CASTPMLGRNTEAFF
>TRBD2|few|TRBJ2-3|TRBV7-2
TGTGCCAGCGGCCGACTAGCGGGGGGCACAGATACGCAGTATTTT
CASGRLAGGTDTQYF
>TRBD2|few|TRBJ2-1|TRBV27
TGTGCCAGCAGTGCTAGCGGGGGGATCGACAATGAGCAGTTCTTC
CASSASGGIDNEQFF
>NA|few|TRBJ2-5|TRBV7-3
TGTGCCAGCAGCTTGAGTGGGGCCGGGCGCCGGGAGACCCAGTACTTC
CASSLSGAGRRETQYF
>TRBD2|NA|TRBJ2-5|TRBV6-2/TRBV6-3
TGTGCCAGCAGTTACTATGGCGGGGGAAAAGAGACCCAGTACTTC
CASSYYGGGKETQYF
>TRBD2|NA|TRBJ2-1|TRBV9
TGTGCCAGCAGCGTAGGCGGGGGGGCCTTGGGCGATGAGCAGTTCTTC
CASSVGGGALGDEQFF
>NA|few|TRBJ1-2|TRBV20-1
TGCAGTGCTAGCTCTGGGGTCAGGTCTGGCTACACCTTC
CSASSGVRSGYTF
>NA|NA|TRBJ2-5|TRBV29-1
TGCAGCGTTGAACAATCCTTTCCAGGGGAGACCCAGTACTTC
CSVEQSFPGETQYF
>NA|NA|TRBJ2-7|TRBV6-2/TRBV6-3
TGTGCCACCAGGGACTTTAAAAACTACGAGCAGTACTTC
CATRDFKNYEQYF
>NA|few|TRBJ2-7|TRBV4-3
TGCGCCAGCAGCCCCTCCGGGACATATACCTACGAGCAGTACTTC
CASSPSGTYTYEQYF
>TRBD1|few|TRBJ1-5|TRBV7-9
TGTGCCAGCAGCCCACCGGACAGGGAGGGTCAGCCCCAGCATTTT
CASSPPDREGQPQHF
>NA|few|TRBJ1-4|TRBV7-2
TGTGCCAGCAGGAAAGGGGCCCTCGGTGAAAAACTGTTTTTT
CASRKGALGEKLFF
>NA|NA|TRBJ1-1|TRBV4-1
TGCGCCAGCAGCCAAGGTAGGGGGGGCGCAAGGGGCACTGAAGCTTTCTTT
CASSQGRGGARGTEAFF
>NA|few|TRBJ2-2|TRBV3-2
TGTGCCAGCAGTGGTAGGGGCGACACCGGGGAGCTGTTTTTT
CASSGRGDTGELFF
>NA|few|TRBJ1-4|TRBV7-9
TGTGCCAGCAGCCTCAGAAACGACAATGAAAAACTGTTTTTT
CASSLRNDNEKLFF
>NA|few|TRBJ2-3|TRBV20-1
TGCAGTGCCGGGACTTGGAATAAGGCCGATACGCAGTATTTT
CSAGTWNKADTQYF
>NA|NA|TRBJ1-1|TRBV20-1
TGCAGTGCTAGACAAAGGACAGCCTTCACTGAAGCTTTCTTT
CSARQRTAFTEAFF
>NA|few|TRBJ1-4|TRBV20-1
TGCAGTGCTAGGCGCCCGGGGACAACTAATGAAAAACTGTTTTTT
CSARRPGTTNEKLFF
>NA|NA|TRBJ2-1|TRBV5-1
TGCGCCAGCAGGTCCCTAGCGAATTACAATGAGCAGTTCTTC
CASRSLANYNEQFF
>NA|NA|TRBJ2-3|TRBV7-9
TGTGCCAGCAGCTCTAGAGTCCGCTTGAACGTGGGGACCACCACAGATACGCAGTATTTT
CASSSRVRLNVGTTTDTQYF
>NA|NA|TRBJ2-3|TRBV4-1
TGCGCCAGCAGCCAGATCGCACCCGGCAGTGCAGATACGCAGTATTTT
CASSQIAPGSADTQYF
>NA|many|TRBJ1-2|TRBV6-5
TGTGCCAGCTCGGGCCTGTCGTATGGCTACACCTTC
CASSGLSYGYTF
>NA|few|TRBJ2-3|TRBV5-6
TGTGCCAGCAGCCTCACACCTAATACGCAGTATTTT
CASSLTPNTQYF
>NA|NA|TRBJ1-5|TRBV5-5
TGTGCCAGCAGCCTGGAACTGCCCCGCAATCAGCCCCAGCATTTT
CASSLELPRNQPQHF
>NA|NA|TRBJ2-3|TRBV5-5
TGTGCCAGCAGCCAATGGGTGGATACGCAGTATTTT
CASSQWVDTQYF
>NA|NA|TRBJ2-5|TRBV12-3/TRBV12-4
TGTGCCAGCACCGACCCTTCCAGAGAGACCCAGTACTTC
CASTDPSRETQYF
>TRBD2|NA|TRBJ2-6|TRBV6-5
TGTGCCAGCAGTCACCGGGGGGGGGCTGGGGCCAACGTCCTGACTTTC
CASSHRGGAGANVLTF
>NA|many|TRBJ2-1|TRBV20-1
TGCAGTGCTAGAACCGGGATATCCTCGGGTGAGCAGTTCTTC
CSARTGISSGEQFF
>NA|many|TRBJ1-2|TRBV12-3/TRBV12-4
TGTGCCAGCAGTTTACGCCGAGCAATCGGTCTTGGCTACACCTTC
CASSLRRAIGLGYTF
>NA|many|TRBJ2-1|TRBV5-1
TGCGCCAGCAGCTTGGTTCAGGGGTCTGTTGGGTGGTCGTTCTTC
CASSLVQGSVGWSFF
>NA|few|TRBJ2-2|TRBV18
TGTGCCAGCTCCACCAACGGGCCCCGGACAAATGTGCTGTTTTTT
CASSTNGPRTNVLFF
>TRBD2|NA|TRBJ2-3|TRBV7-2
TGTGCCATCTTAACCGCCGCTAGCGGGGGGGCAGGGGATACGCAGTATTTT
CAILTAASGGAGDTQYF
>NA|few|TRBJ1-1|TRBV15
TGTGCCACCAGCAGAGATCGGAGCGGGGAAGCTTTCTTT
CATSRDRSGEAFF
>NA|few|TRBJ1-6|TRBV5-1
TGCGCCAGCAGCTTTGGGAGGACAATGGGCTATAATTCACCCCTCCACTTT
CASSFGRTMGYNSPLHF
>NA|few|TRBJ2-1|TRBV4-2
TGTGCCAGCAGCCAAAAACCCACCCTCTCTGGCAATGAGCAGTTCTTC
CASSQKPTLSGNEQFF
>NA|NA|TRBJ1-2|TRBV14
TGTGCCAGCAGCCAAGATCGGTCGGGGGACTATGGCTACACCTTC
CASSQDRSGDYGYTF
>TRBD1|few|TRBJ1-5|TRBV5-6
TGTGCCAGCAGCCTATCGGACAGGTCATATCAGCCCCAGCATTTT
CASSLSDRSYQPQHF